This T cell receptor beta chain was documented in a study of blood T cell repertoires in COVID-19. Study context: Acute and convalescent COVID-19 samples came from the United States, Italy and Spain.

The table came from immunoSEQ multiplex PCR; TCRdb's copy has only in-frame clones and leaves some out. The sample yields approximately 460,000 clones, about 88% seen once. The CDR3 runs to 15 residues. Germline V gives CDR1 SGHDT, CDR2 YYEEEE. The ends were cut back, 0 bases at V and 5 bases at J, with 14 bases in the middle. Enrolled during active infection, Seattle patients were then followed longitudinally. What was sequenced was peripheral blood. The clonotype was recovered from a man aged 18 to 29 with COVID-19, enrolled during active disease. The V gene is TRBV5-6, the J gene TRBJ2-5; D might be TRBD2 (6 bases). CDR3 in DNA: TGTGCCAGCAGCTTGGCCGCGGGGTGGGAGGAGACCCAGTACTTC. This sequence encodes CASSLAAGWEETQYF. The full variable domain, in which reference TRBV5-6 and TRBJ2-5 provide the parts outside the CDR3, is DAGVTQSPTHLIKTRGQQVTLRCSPKSGHDTVSWYQQALGQGPQFIFQYYEEEERQRGNFPDRFSGHQFPNYSSELNVNALLLGDSALYLCASSLAAGWEETQYFGPGTRLLVL.